This TCR beta chain was obtained from a study of blood T cell repertoires in COVID-19. Looking at the study overall: Acute and convalescent COVID-19 samples came from the United States, Italy and Spain. PBMCs, B-cell-depleted T cells, or T cells were the source of the cDNA or gDNA that made up the material.

Authors' data handling: For nucleated cells, counts were estimated from reference gene primer amplification. The data were produced by immunoSEQ multiplex PCR, yet TCRdb's version contains in-frame clones alone and is incomplete. V, J and clone size were drawn from that table, and D and trimming were deduced from the DNA. This table has roughly 200,000 clones, approximately 85% appearing once. The CDR3 has 14 residues. V was pared by 2 bases and J by 1 base, with 8 bases between. The germline gives CDR1 KGHSH, CDR2 LQKENI. The sample was peripheral blood. This sequence joins TRBV18 and TRBJ2-5; weak D call: TRBD2 (5 bases). This sequence was found in a woman aged 80 or over with acute or convalescent COVID-19. As DNA, the CDR3 is TGTGCCAGCTCACCATTTGGGAGCCAAGAGACCCAGTACTTC. Translating it yields CASSPFGSQETQYF.